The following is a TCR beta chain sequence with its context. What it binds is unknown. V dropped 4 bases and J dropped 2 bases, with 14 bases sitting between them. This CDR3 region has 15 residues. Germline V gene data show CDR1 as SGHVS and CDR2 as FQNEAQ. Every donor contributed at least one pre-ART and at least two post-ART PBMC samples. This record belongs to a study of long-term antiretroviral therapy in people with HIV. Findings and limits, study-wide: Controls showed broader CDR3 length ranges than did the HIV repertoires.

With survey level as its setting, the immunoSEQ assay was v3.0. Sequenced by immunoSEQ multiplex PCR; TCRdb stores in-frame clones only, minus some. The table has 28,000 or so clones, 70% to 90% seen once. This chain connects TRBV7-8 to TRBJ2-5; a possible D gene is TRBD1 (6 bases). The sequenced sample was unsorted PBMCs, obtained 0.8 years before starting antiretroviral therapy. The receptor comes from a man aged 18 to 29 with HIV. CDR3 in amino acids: CASSSGQLYQETQYF. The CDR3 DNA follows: TGTGCCAGCAGCTCTGGACAGCTCTATCAAGAGACCCAGTACTTC. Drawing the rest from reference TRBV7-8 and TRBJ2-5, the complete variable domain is GAGVSQSPRYKVAKRGQDVALRCDPISGHVSLFWYQQALGQGPEFLTYFQNEAQLDKSGLPSDRFFAERPEGSVSTLKIQRTQQEDSAVYLCASSSGQLYQETQYFGPGTRLLVL.